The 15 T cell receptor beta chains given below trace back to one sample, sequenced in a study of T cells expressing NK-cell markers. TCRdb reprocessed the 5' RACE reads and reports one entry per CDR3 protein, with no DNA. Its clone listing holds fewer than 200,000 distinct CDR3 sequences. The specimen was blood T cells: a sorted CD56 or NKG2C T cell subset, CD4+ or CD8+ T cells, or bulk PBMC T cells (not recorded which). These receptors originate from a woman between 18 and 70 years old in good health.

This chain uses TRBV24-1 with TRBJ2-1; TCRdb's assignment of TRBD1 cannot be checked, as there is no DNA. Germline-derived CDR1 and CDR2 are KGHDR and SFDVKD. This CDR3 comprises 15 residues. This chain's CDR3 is CATSDAGTGVSEQFF.

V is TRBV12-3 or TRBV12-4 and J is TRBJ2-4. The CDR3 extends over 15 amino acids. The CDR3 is CASSLGSLAKNIQYF.

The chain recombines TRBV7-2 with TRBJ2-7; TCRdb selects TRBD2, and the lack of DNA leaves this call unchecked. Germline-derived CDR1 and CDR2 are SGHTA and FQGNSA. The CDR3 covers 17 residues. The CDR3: CASSLGPPTSGSYEQYF.

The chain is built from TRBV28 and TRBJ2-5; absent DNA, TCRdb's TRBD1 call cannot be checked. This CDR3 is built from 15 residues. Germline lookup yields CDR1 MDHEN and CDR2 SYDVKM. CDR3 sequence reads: CASSTGPKYQETQYF.

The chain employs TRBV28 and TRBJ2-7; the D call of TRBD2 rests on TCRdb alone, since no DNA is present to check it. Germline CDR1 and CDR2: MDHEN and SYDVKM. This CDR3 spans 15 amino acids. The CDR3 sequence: CASSSWTLSGSEQYF.

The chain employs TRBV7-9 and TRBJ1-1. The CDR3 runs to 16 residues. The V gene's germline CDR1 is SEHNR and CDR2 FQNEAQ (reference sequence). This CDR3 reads CASSLASSGYGTEAFF.

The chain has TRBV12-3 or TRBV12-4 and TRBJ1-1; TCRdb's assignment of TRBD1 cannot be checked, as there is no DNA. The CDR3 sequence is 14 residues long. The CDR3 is CASNRQPGGTEAFF.

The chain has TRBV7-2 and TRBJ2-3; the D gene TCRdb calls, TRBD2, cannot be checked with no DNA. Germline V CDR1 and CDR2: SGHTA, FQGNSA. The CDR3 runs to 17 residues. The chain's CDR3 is CASSRSRGGRLTDTQYF.

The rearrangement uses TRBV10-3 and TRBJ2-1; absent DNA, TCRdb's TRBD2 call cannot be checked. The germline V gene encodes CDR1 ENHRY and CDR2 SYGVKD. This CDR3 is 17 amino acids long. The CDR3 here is CATSATTLRLTYNEQFF.

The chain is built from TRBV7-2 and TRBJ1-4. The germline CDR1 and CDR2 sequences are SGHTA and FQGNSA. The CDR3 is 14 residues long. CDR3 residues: CASSQEWGSEKLFF.

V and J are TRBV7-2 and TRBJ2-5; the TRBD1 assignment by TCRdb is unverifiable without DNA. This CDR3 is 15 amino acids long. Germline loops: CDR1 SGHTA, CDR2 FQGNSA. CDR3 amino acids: CASSLRPAGGGTQYF.

CDR3 in amino acids: CASSLAWRDQETQYF. This rearrangement joins TRBV7-9 to TRBJ2-5. Germline V lookup: CDR1 SEHNR, CDR2 FQNEAQ (reference sequence). The CDR3 totals 15 residues.

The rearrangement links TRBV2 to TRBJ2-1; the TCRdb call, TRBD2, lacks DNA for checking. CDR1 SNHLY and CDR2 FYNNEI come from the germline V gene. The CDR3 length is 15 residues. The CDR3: CASSPGTSGINEQFF.

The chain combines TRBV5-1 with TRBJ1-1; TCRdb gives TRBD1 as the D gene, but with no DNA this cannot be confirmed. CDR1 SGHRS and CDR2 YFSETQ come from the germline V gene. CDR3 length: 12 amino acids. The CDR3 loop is CASSSQGKEAFF.

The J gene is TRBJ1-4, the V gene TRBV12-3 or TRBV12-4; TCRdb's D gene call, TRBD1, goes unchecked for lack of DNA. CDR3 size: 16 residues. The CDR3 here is CASSSGQGISNEKLFF.